This TCR beta chain was identified during a study of blood T cell repertoires in COVID-19 (dated by TCRdb to 2018 to 2021). Broadly, across the study: Samples from collaborators originated in the United States, Italy and Spain and spanned both the acute and convalescent phases of COVID-19. Where available, HLA class I and class II types were obtained from metadata supplied by the sample provider rather than from assay-based typing. The dataset comprised deeply sampled blood TCRbeta repertoires from subjects exposed to, actively infected with, or recovered from COVID-19. The samples were drawn from the first 160 participants of the ongoing ImmuneRACE study and from 1,254 subjects provided by 6 global collaborators. The repertoires were made available in a free public database intended to serve as a resource for research on the immune response to SARS-CoV-2. The material from the prospective study consisted of cDNA or gDNA derived from T cells, B-cell-depleted T cells, or PBMCs. Sample metadata almost always included a de-identified subject ID, COVID-19 status, age in years and sex. Results and caveats for the whole study, not just this receptor: How much clinical and demographic metadata was included differed by source and by participant, and the metadata was provided uncurated.

Of note for this clone: Its antigen is not yet known. No base quality values were provided; no much bigger clone lies one nucleotide off.

Trimming accounts for 0 bases at V and 13 bases at J, while the number of junction bases matched to no gene is 11. Counted from cysteine to phenylalanine, this CDR3 has 16 amino acids. The read is trimmed to its CDR3 DNA, 48 bases read in frame from base 1. CDR1 SGHDT and CDR2 YYEEEE were looked up in the germline V gene. TCRbeta CDR3 regions were amplified from genomic DNA by means of the immunoSEQ Assay, a bias-controlled multiplex PCR. On the authors' methods: Nucleated cell counts per sample were estimated from amplification of reference gene primers within the assay. Sequence reads were collapsed and filtered to measure the absolute abundance of every unique TCRbeta CDR3 rearrangement. For each sample, productive Simpson clonality was calculated by taking the square root of Simpson's diversity index across productive rearrangements. Held by TCRdb, this immuneACCESS table contains in-frame sequences only and omits some clones. Under half of the omission traces to an unresolved V gene where checked; the cause of the rest is unknown. The V and J calls and clone size were taken over from that table, and D and trimming were inferred from the DNA. The sample has some 110,000 clones on record, more than 70% of them singletons. Around 3% of the sample goes to the ten largest clones.

One collaborating source in Seattle enrolled patients during active infection and followed them longitudinally through the course of disease. Collaborating institutions collected whole blood in K2EDTA tubes following their own protocols. For TCRbeta analysis, collaborators shipped samples as frozen whole blood, isolated PBMCs, or DNA extracted from either of those sample types. The chain was built from TRBV5-6 and TRBJ2-1, with 12 central nucleotides matching TRBD2. The clonotype originates from an elderly woman with COVID-19, enrolled during active disease. Source material: peripheral blood. The nucleotides read TGTGCCAGCAGCTTGGGGCCTAGCGGGAGGGCCAGCGGACAGTTCTTC. Translated, this gives CASSLGPSGRASGQFF.